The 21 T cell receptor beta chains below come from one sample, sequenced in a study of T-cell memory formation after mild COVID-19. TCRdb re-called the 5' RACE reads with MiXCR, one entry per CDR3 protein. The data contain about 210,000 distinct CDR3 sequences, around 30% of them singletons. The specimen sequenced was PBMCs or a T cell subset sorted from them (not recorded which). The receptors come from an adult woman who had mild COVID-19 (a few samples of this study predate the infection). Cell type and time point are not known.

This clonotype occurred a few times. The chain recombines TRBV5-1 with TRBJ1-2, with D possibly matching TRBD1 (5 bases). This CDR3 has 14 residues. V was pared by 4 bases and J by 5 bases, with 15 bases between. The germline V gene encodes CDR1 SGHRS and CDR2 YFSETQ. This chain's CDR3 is CASSALRDGYGYTF. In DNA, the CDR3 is TGCGCCAGCAGCGCCCTCAGGGATGGGTATGGCTACACCTTC.

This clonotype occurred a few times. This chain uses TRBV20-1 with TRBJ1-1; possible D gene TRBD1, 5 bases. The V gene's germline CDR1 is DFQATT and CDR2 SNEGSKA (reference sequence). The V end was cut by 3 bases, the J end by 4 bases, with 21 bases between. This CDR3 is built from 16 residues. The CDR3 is CSARSDGGTRGTEAFF. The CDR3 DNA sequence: TGCAGTGCTAGGTCTGACGGGGGGACGCGGGGCACTGAAGCTTTCTTT.

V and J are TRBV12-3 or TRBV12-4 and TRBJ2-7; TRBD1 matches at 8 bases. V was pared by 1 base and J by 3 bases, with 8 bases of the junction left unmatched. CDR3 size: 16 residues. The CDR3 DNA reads TGTGCCAGCAGTTTAGGCAGACAGGGGATGGGCTACGAGCAGTACTTC. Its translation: CASSLGRQGMGYEQYF.

CDR3 nucleotide sequence: TGTGCCAGCAGCTTAGTTCCTAGCAAGGGGTACGAGCAGTACTTC. The encoded protein is CASSLVPSKGYEQYF. This rearrangement joins TRBV7-9 to TRBJ2-7; D assignment may be TRBD1 or TRBD2 (5 bases each). Looked up from germline, CDR1 is SEHNR and CDR2 is FQNEAQ (reference sequence). V lost 1 base, J lost 4 bases, and 14 bases lay in between. This CDR3 is 15 amino acids long.

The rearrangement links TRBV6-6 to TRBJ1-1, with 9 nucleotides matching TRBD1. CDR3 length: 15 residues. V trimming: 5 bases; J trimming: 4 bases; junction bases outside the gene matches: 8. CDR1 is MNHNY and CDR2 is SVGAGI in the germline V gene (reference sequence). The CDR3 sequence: CASSKDRGVSTEAFF. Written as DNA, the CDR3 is TGTGCCAGCAGTAAGGACAGGGGTGTGAGCACTGAAGCTTTCTTT.

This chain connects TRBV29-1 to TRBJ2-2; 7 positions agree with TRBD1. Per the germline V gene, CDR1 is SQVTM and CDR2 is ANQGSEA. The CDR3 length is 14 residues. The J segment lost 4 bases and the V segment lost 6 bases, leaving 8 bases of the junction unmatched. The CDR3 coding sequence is TGCAGCGTCCGGACAGGCTCTACCACCGGGGAGCTGTTTTTT. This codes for CSVRTGSTTGELFF.

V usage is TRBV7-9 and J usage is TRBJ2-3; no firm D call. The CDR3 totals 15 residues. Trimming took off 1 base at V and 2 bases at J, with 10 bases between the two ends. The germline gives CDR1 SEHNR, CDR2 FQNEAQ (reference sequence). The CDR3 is CASSLVGFTTDTQYF. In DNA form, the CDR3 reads TGTGCCAGCAGCTTAGTGGGGTTTACCACAGATACGCAGTATTTT.

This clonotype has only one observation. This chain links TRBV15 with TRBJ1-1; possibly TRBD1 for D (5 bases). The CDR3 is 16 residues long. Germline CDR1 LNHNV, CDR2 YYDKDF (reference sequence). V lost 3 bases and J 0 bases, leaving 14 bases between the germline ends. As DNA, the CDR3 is TGTGCCACCAGCAGGGAAGCCGGGACGGTGAACACTGAAGCTTTCTTT. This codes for CATSREAGTVNTEAFF.

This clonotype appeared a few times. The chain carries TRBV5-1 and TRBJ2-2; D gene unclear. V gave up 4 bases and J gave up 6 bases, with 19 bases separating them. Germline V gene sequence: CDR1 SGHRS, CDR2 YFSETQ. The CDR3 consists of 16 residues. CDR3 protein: CASSLVSGSFAGELFF. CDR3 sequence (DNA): TGCGCCAGCAGCCTGGTATCTGGATCCTTCGCCGGGGAGCTGTTTTTT.

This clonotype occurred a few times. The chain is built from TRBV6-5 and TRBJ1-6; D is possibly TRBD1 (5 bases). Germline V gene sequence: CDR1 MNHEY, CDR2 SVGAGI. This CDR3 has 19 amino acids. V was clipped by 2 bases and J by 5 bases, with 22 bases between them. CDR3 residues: CASSYQGGAGLMNNSPLHF. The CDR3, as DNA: TGTGCCAGCAGTTACCAGGGTGGAGCGGGTTTAATGAATAATTCACCCCTCCACTTT.

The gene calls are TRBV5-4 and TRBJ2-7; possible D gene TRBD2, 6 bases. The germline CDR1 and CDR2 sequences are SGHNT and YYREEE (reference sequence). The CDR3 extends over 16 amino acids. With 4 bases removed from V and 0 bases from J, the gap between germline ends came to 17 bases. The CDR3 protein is CASSAGRGAVSYEQYF. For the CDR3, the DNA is TGTGCCAGCAGCGCGGGACGGGGAGCGGTCTCCTACGAGCAGTACTTC.

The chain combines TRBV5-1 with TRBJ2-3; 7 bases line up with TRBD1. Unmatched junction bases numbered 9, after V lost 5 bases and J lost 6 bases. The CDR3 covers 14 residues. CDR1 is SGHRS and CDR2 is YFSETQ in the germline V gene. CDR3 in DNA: TGCGCCAGCAGTTCTAGGACAGGCCGGGATACGCAGTATTTT. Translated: CASSSRTGRDTQYF.

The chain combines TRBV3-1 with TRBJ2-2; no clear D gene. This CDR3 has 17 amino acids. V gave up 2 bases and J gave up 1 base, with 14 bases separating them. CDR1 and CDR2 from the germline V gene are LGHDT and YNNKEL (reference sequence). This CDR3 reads CASSQYRSRENTGELFF. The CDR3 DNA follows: TGTGCCAGCAGCCAATACCGGTCCCGAGAGAACACCGGGGAGCTGTTTTTT.

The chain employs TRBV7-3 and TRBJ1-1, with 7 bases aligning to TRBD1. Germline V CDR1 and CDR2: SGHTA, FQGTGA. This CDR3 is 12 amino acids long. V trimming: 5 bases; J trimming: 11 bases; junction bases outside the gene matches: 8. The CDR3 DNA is TGTGCCAGCAGCCACAATACAGGGGCGGCTTTCTTT. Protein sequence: CASSHNTGAAFF.

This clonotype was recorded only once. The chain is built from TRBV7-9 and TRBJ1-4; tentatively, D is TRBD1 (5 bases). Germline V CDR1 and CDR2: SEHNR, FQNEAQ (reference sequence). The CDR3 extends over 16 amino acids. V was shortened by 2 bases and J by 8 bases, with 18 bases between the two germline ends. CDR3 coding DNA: TGTGCCAGCAGCTTACCGGGAGGGCAGGGAGGCGAAAAACTGTTTTTT. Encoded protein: CASSLPGGQGGEKLFF.

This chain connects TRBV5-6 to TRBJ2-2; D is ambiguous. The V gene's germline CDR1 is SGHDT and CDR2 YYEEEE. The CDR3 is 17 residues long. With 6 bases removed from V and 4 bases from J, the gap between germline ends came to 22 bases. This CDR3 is CASTRRLGQKSTGELFF. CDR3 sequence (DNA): TGTGCCAGCACCAGGCGGTTAGGTCAAAAAAGCACCGGGGAGCTGTTTTTT.

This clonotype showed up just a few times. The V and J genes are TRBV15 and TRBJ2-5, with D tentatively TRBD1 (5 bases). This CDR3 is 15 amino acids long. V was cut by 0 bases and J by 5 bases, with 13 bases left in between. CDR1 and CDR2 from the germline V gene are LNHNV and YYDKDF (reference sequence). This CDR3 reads CATSRDGRASETQYF. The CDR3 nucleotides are TGTGCCACCAGCAGAGATGGCAGGGCGAGTGAGACCCAGTACTTC. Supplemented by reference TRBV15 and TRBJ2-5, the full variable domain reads DAMVIQNPRYQVTQFGKPVTLSCSQTLNHNVMYWYQQKSSQAPKLLFHYYDKDFNNEADTPDNFQSRRPNTSFCFLDIRSPGLGDTAMYLCATSRDGRASETQYFGPGTRLLVL.

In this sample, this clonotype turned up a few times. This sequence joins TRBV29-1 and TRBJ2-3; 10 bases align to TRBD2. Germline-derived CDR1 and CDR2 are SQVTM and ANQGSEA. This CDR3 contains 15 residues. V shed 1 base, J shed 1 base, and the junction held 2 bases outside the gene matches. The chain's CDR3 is CSVEGTSGRTDTQYF. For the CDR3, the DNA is TGCAGCGTTGAAGGGACTAGCGGCCGCACAGATACGCAGTATTTT.

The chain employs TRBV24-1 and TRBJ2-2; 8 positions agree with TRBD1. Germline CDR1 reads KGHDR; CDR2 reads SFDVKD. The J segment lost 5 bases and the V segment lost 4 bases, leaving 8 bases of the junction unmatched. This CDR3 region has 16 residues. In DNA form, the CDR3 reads TGTGCCACCAGTGACAGTGACAGGGGCTGGACCGGGGAGCTGTTTTTT. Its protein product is CATSDSDRGWTGELFF.

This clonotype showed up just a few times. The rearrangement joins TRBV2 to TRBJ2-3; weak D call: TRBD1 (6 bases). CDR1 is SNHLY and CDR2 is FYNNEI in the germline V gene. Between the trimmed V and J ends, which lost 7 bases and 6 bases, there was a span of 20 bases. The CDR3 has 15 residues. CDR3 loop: CASTRQGQPADTQYF. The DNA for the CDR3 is TGTGCCAGCACTCGTCAAGGACAGCCCGCCGATACGCAGTATTTT. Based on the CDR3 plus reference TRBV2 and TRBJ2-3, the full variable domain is EPEVTQTPSHQVTQMGQEVILRCVPISNHLYFYWYRQILGQKVEFLVSFYNNEISEKSEIFDDQFSVERPDGSNFTLKIRSTKLEDSAMYFCASTRQGQPADTQYFGPGTRLTVL.

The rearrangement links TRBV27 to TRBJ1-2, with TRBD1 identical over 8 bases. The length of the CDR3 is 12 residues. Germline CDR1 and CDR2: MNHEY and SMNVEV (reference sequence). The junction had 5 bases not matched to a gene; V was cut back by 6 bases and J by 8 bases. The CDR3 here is CASSQTGDGYTF. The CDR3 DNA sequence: TGTGCCAGCAGCCAGACAGGGGACGGCTACACCTTC.